The 20 T cell receptor beta chains in this list originate from one sample, sequenced in a study of blood T cells in healthy people across ages. A second PCR of roughly 7 to 11 cycles used a sample-barcoded 5' primer and a J-beta primer mix. TCRdb independently ran MiXCR on the 5' RACE reads; one entry per CDR3 protein. The repertoire holds about 1,500,000 distinct CDR3 sequences, with roughly 30% as singletons. Sample: blood. The receptors come from a woman under 40 in good health.

This clonotype has ten or more counts. The J gene is TRBJ2-7, the V gene TRBV7-2, with D possibly called TRBD1 or TRBD2 (6 bases each). Per the germline V gene, CDR1 is SGHTA and CDR2 is FQGNSA. The V end was cut by 2 bases, the J end by 6 bases, with 26 bases between. The CDR3 is made up of 18 amino acids. CDR3 residues: CASSLRAQFLTRGREQYF. CDR3 bases: TGTGCCAGCAGCTTACGCGCACAGTTTCTAACACGGGGGCGCGAGCAGTACTTC.

The V and J genes are TRBV6-1 and TRBJ1-2; 7 bases align to TRBD1. Germline CDR1 reads MNHNS; CDR2 reads SASEGT. CDR3 length: 15 amino acids. V was clipped by 8 bases and J by 4 bases; unmatched bases: 13. CDR3 DNA: TGTGCCAGCGGCACAACCGGACAGGCCGGCTATGGCTACACCTTC. The encoded protein is CASGTTGQAGYGYTF.

The rearrangement links TRBV12-3 or TRBV12-4 to TRBJ2-4; 8 bases map to TRBD2. The CDR3 has 20 amino acids. Losses at the gene ends were 3 bases for V and 1 base for J; bases not matched to a gene: 17. The CDR3 DNA is TGTGCCAGCAGTTTTCAGTCTAGCGGGTGGAGAAGGGGTGCCAAAAACATTCAGTACTTC. Translating gives CASSFQSSGWRRGAKNIQYF.

The J gene is TRBJ1-1, the V gene TRBV3-1, with D tentatively TRBD1 (6 bases). The CDR3 has 14 amino acids. V was pared by 0 bases and J by 4 bases, with 9 bases between. Germline-derived CDR1 and CDR2 are LGHDT and YNNKEL (reference sequence). CDR3 region: CASSQDYRVTEAFF. The CDR3, as DNA: TGTGCCAGCAGCCAAGATTACAGGGTCACTGAAGCTTTCTTT. The variable domain in full, completed from reference TRBV3-1 and TRBJ1-1, reads DTAVSQTPKYLVTQMGNDKSIKCEQNLGHDTMYWYKQDSKKFLKIMFSYNNKELIINETVPNRFSPKSPDKAHLNLHINSLELGDSAVYFCASSQDYRVTEAFFGQGTRLTVV.

The table lists this clonotype with a few counts. The rearrangement uses TRBV6-2 or TRBV6-3 and TRBJ2-1; possible D gene TRBD2, 5 bases. Trimming took off 6 bases at V and 8 bases at J, with 14 bases between the two ends. This CDR3 has 13 amino acids. In germline, CDR1 is MNHEY, CDR2 SVGEGT. The CDR3 sequence is CASRQSLGDEQFF. In nucleotides, the CDR3 is TGTGCCAGCAGACAATCTCTCGGGGATGAGCAGTTCTTC.

This chain uses TRBV5-1 with TRBJ1-1, with D maybe TRBD1 (6 bases). This CDR3 spans 15 amino acids. Germline V lookup: CDR1 SGHRS, CDR2 YFSETQ. The germline V and J ends were trimmed by 6 bases and 0 bases, with 15 bases remaining between them. The CDR3 reads CASTTGRPMNTEAFF. CDR3 DNA: TGCGCCAGCACCACAGGGCGTCCCATGAACACTGAAGCTTTCTTT.

Of note for this clonotype: The junction departs from the called germline gene at one end, perhaps through a read error. CDR3 bases: TGCGGTGCTATCAACAGGGGGCGCGGAGAGACCCAGTACTTC. Protein product: CGAINRGRGETQYF. V and J are TRBV20-1 and TRBJ2-5; 9 nucleotides align to TRBD1. Germline CDR1 and CDR2: DFQATT and SNEGSKA (reference sequence). The length of the CDR3 is 14 residues.

There are many counts of this clonotype. The chain combines TRBV18 with TRBJ2-7, with 10 bases that match TRBD2. V trimming: 3 bases; J trimming: 2 bases; junction bases outside the gene matches: 10. The CDR3 has 17 amino acids. CDR1 and CDR2 (germline): KGHSH, LQKENI. CDR3 DNA: TGTGCCAGCTCACCCAGTTCCGGGACTAGCGATCCCTACGAGCAGTACTTC. Its protein is CASSPSSGTSDPYEQYF.

V gene TRBV5-1 combines with J gene TRBJ2-1; the match to TRBD2 covers 10 bases. Germline lookup yields CDR1 SGHRS and CDR2 YFSETQ. Losses at the gene ends were 7 bases for V and 0 bases for J; bases not matched to a gene: 16. There are 19 residues in the CDR3. The CDR3 is CASRVGLAGGWASYNEQFF. The DNA for the CDR3 is TGCGCCAGCCGGGTAGGGTTAGCGGGGGGTTGGGCCTCCTACAATGAGCAGTTCTTC.

The V call is TRBV9, the J call TRBJ2-2; 10 positions match TRBD2. This CDR3 comprises 16 residues. The ends lost 0 bases at V and 6 bases at J; junction bases unmatched: 5. Germline V gene sequence: CDR1 SGDLS, CDR2 YYNGEE. The CDR3, as DNA: TGTGCCAGCAGCGTAGTCAGCGGGGGGGCGCCCGGGGAGCTGTTTTTT. Protein product: CASSVVSGGAPGELFF.

The chain carries TRBV12-3 or TRBV12-4 and TRBJ1-1; no definite D call. This CDR3 has 15 amino acids. V lost 5 bases to trimming and J lost 1 base, with 14 bases between them. As DNA, the CDR3 is TGTGCCAGCAGTCCAGGACCGGGAAAGAACACTGAAGCTTTCTTT. Its translation is CASSPGPGKNTEAFF.

Only a few counts were recorded for this clonotype. A junction end diverges from the germline sequence, so it may reflect a read error. This chain joins TRBV5-1 and TRBJ2-1, with a possible D match to TRBD2 (5 bases). From germline, CDR1 is SGHRS and CDR2 YFSETQ. CDR3 length equals 15 residues. In nucleotides, the CDR3 is TGCGCCAACAGCCCACCGGGATCTAACTACAATGAGCAGTTCTTC. Its translation: CANSPPGSNYNEQFF.

This CDR3 reads CASSLLGGSRETQYF. CDR3 nucleotide sequence: TGTGCCAGCAGTTTGTTAGGGGGTTCCCGAGAGACCCAGTACTTC. The chain recombines TRBV12-3 or TRBV12-4 with TRBJ2-5; the D gene is possibly TRBD1 (6 bases). Trimming pared 3 bases from V and 4 bases from J, leaving 15 bases between. This CDR3 spans 15 amino acids.

J is TRBJ2-7 and V is TRBV5-1, with a tentative D call TRBD2 (5 bases). This CDR3 contains 15 residues. The germline V and J ends were trimmed by 0 bases and 7 bases, with 17 bases remaining between them. Germline V gene data show CDR1 as SGHRS and CDR2 as YFSETQ. The CDR3, as DNA: TGCGCCAGCAGCTTGGTTGGGAGTGCCTACAATGAGCAGTACTTC. Translated, it gives CASSLVGSAYNEQYF.

The CDR3 here is CASSQEIGTHNEQFF. CDR3 DNA sequence: TGTGCCAGCAGCCAAGAAATCGGAACCCACAATGAGCAGTTCTTC. The rearrangement joins TRBV14 to TRBJ2-1; D not certain. Trimming left V 0 bases short and J 5 bases short, with 11 bases between. Germline values: CDR1 SGHDN, CDR2 FVKESK. There are 15 residues in the CDR3.

The chain recombines TRBV3-1 with TRBJ2-7; D remains ambiguous. The CDR3 has 14 residues. V was cut by 1 base and J by 7 bases, with 14 bases left in between. Germline V gene lookup returns CDR1 LGHDT and CDR2 YNNKEL (reference sequence). CDR3 region: CASSQAVSYNEQYF. CDR3 nucleotides: TGTGCCAGCAGCCAAGCGGTCTCCTACAATGAGCAGTACTTC.

Points on this clonotype: A much larger clone differs from this one at a single base, so this may be a read error. V gene TRBV4-3 combines with J gene TRBJ2-1; D is unclear. CDR1 and CDR2 (germline): LGHNA, YSLEER. The CDR3 extends over 13 amino acids. Written as DNA, the CDR3 is TGCGCCAGCAACCAAGACACGACGTTTGAGCAGTTCTTC. It is translated as CASNQDTTFEQFF.

This clonotype was picked up a small number of times. The J gene is TRBJ2-1, the V gene TRBV15; 11 bases map to TRBD2. J lost 6 bases, V lost 3 bases, and 4 bases had no gene match. Germline V lookup: CDR1 LNHNV, CDR2 YYDKDF (reference sequence). The CDR3 length is 15 residues. The CDR3 nucleotides are TGTGCCACCAGCAGGGAACTAGCGGGAGCCAATGAGCAGTTCTTC. Amino acids: CATSRELAGANEQFF.

This clonotype appeared a few times. The V gene is TRBV20-1, the J gene TRBJ2-2; TRBD1 aligns across 7 bases. Per the germline V gene, CDR1 is DFQATT and CDR2 is SNEGSKA (reference sequence). The CDR3 loop spans 14 amino acids. V was pared by 5 bases and J by 8 bases, with 11 bases of the junction left unmatched. DNA for the CDR3: TGCAGTGCTGGTAGGGACAGATCCGATGGGGAGCTGTTTTTT. Translating gives CSAGRDRSDGELFF.

This clonotype has just a few counts. Since a much larger clone is just one base distant, this may be a read error. V usage is TRBV9 and J usage is TRBJ2-1, with a weak D call TRBD2 (5 bases). Germline loops: CDR1 SGDLS, CDR2 YYNGEE. The CDR3 has 15 residues. Trimming took off 6 bases at V and 0 bases at J, with 13 bases between the two ends. The CDR3: CASIPGSSSYNEQFF. DNA of the CDR3: TGTGCCAGCATCCCGGGGTCGAGCTCCTACAATGAGCAGTTCTTC.